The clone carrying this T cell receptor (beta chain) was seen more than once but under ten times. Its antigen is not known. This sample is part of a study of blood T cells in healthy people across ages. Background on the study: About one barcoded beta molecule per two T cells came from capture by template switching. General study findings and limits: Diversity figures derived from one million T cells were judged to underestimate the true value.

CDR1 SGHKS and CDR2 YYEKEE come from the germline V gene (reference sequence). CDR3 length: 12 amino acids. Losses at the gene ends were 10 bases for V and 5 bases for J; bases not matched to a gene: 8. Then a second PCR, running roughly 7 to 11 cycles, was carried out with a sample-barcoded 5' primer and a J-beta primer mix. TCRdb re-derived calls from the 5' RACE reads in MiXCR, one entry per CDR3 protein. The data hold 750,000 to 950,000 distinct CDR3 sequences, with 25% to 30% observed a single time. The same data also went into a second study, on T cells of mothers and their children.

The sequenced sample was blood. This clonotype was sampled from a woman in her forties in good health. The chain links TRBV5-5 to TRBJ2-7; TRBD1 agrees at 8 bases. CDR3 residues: CAGSDRAHEQYF. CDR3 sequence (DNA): TGTGCCGGATCGGACAGGGCTCACGAGCAGTACTTC.